Below, 11 T cell receptor beta chains from the same sample are listed, as sequenced in a study of identical twins' blood T cells. TCRdb reprocessed the 5' RACE reads via MiXCR and lists one record per CDR3 protein. The sample has a few hundred thousand distinct CDR3 sequences, about 28% seen once. Sequenced input: PBMCs. All receptors come from a woman aged 18-55 years in good health.

V is TRBV6-5 and J is TRBJ2-5; a weak D match, TRBD1 (6 bases). Germline-derived CDR1 and CDR2 are MNHEY and SVGAGI. The V and J ends lost 0 bases and 3 bases respectively, with 11 bases between them. CDR3 length: 15 amino acids. CDR3 nucleotide sequence: TGTGCCAGCAGTTACTCGGTCTCAGGGGAAGAGACCCAGTACTTC. Translating gives CASSYSVSGEETQYF.

This clonotype was counted only a few times. The chain links TRBV3-1 to TRBJ2-3; D is uncertain. Trimming pared 0 bases from V and 6 bases from J, leaving 4 bases between. CDR1 and CDR2 (germline): LGHDT, YNNKEL (reference sequence). The CDR3 runs 12 residues. The CDR3 here is CASSQETDTQYF. As DNA, the CDR3 is TGTGCCAGCAGCCAAGAGACGGATACGCAGTATTTT.

This clonotype has just a few counts. The chain couples TRBV7-2 to TRBJ2-7, with D tentatively TRBD1 or TRBD2 (5 bases each). CDR3 size: 14 residues. Per the germline V gene, CDR1 is SGHTA and CDR2 is FQGNSA. Trimming removed 1 base at V and 4 bases at J, with 11 bases between. The CDR3 DNA is TGTGCCAGCAGCTTAGGTAGGGACCATTACGAGCAGTACTTC. This codes for CASSLGRDHYEQYF.

This clonotype was seen a handful of times. V is TRBV5-1 and J is TRBJ2-3; D gene ambiguous. This CDR3 is built from 15 residues. V dropped 3 bases and J dropped 4 bases, with 15 bases sitting between them. Looked up from germline, CDR1 is SGHRS and CDR2 is YFSETQ. Here the CDR3 DNA reads TGCGCCAGCAGCTCCGTACTGTCTAGAGCAGATACGCAGTATTTT. It yields the protein CASSSVLSRADTQYF.

This clonotype was counted only a few times. V usage is TRBV19 and J usage is TRBJ2-7; D call uncertain. CDR1 is LNHDA and CDR2 is SQIVND in the germline V gene (reference sequence). Trimming removed 8 bases from V and 6 bases from J, with 17 bases in between. CDR3 length equals 13 residues. The chain's CDR3 is CASSLRQSGEQYF. DNA for the CDR3: TGTGCCAGTTCCCTTCGCCAATCGGGCGAGCAGTACTTC.

V gene TRBV12-3 or TRBV12-4 combines with J gene TRBJ2-1; 10 positions match TRBD2. CDR3 length: 16 amino acids. The V and J ends lost 3 bases and 9 bases, in that order; junction bases with no gene match: 11. The CDR3 protein is CASSFRGTSEHSEQFF. The CDR3 bases are TGTGCCAGCAGTTTCAGAGGGACTAGCGAGCACAGTGAGCAGTTCTTC.

The table lists this clonotype with a few counts. The rearrangement joins TRBV14 to TRBJ2-3, with unresolved D. Trimming pared 1 base from V and 5 bases from J, leaving 4 bases between. Germline lookup yields CDR1 SGHDN and CDR2 FVKESK. This CDR3 is built from 12 residues. The CDR3 here is CASSQALDTQYF. CDR3 sequence (DNA): TGTGCCAGCAGCCAAGCTTTAGATACGCAGTATTTT.

A few counts support this clonotype. The chain recombines TRBV12-3 or TRBV12-4 with TRBJ1-1; D is unresolved. V was shortened by 2 bases and J by 0 bases, with 7 bases between the two germline ends. The CDR3 sequence is 14 residues long. The CDR3 loop reads CASSLSQLNTEAFF. Here the CDR3 DNA reads TGTGCCAGCAGTTTATCCCAGTTGAACACTGAAGCTTTCTTT.

This clonotype turned up a few times. V is TRBV4-3 and J is TRBJ1-6, with a possible D match to TRBD1 (5 bases). This CDR3 has 13 amino acids. Germline CDR1 LGHNA, CDR2 YSLEER. With 0 bases removed from V and 10 bases from J, the gap between germline ends came to 7 bases. CDR3 in amino acids: CASSQDRGSPLHF. The CDR3 DNA follows: TGCGCCAGCAGCCAAGATAGGGGATCACCCCTCCACTTT.

This clonotype was counted a few times. The gene calls are TRBV29-1 and TRBJ1-1; the D is unclear. The CDR3 is 11 amino acids. V was clipped by 5 bases and J by 4 bases, with 8 bases between them. In germline, CDR1 is SQVTM, CDR2 ANQGSEA. Written as DNA, the CDR3 is TGCAGCGTTAACAGAGCCACTGAAGCTTTCTTT. It yields the protein CSVNRATEAFF.

V gene TRBV28 combines with J gene TRBJ2-1, with TRBD1 matching over 7 bases. The junction had 7 bases not matched to a gene; V was cut back by 2 bases and J by 6 bases. Germline assignment: CDR1 MDHEN and CDR2 SYDVKM. The CDR3 covers 15 residues. The chain's CDR3 is CASSLGSTGFNEQFF. DNA of the CDR3: TGTGCCAGCAGTTTAGGGTCGACAGGGTTCAATGAGCAGTTCTTC.